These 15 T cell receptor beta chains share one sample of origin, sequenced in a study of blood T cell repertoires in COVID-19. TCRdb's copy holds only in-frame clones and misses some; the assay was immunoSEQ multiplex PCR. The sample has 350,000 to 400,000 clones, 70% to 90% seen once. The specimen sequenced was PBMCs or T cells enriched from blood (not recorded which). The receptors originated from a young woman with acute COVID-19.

This chain's CDR3 is CASNPSGDLYNEQFF. The DNA of the CDR3 is TGTGCCAGCAATCCCTCGGGGGACCTCTACAATGAGCAGTTCTTC. The chain combines TRBV6-5 with TRBJ2-1, with D perhaps matching TRBD2 (6 bases). Trimming pared 7 bases from V and 3 bases from J, leaving 16 bases between. The germline gives CDR1 MNHEY, CDR2 SVGAGI. The CDR3 length is 15 residues.

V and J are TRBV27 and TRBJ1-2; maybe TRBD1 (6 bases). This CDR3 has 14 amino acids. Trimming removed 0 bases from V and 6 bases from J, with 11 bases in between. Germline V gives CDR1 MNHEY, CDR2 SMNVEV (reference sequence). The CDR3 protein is CASSLSGTNHGYTF. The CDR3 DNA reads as TGTGCCAGCAGTTTATCTGGGACAAACCATGGCTACACCTTC.

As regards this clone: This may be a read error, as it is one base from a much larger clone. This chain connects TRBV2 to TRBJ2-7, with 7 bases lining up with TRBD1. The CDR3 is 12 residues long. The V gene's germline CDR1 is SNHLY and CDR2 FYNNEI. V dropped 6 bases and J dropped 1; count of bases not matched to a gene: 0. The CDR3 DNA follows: TGTGCCAGCAGGGACAGGTCCTACGAGCAGTACTTC. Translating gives CASRDRSYEQYF.

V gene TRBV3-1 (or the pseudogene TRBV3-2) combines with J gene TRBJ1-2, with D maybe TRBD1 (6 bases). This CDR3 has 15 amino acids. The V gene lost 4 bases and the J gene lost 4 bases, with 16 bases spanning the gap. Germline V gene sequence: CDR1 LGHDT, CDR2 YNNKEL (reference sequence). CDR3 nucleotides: TGTGCCAGCAGCCCATTATGGGGGCGCTCCTATGGCTACACCTTC. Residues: CASSPLWGRSYGYTF.

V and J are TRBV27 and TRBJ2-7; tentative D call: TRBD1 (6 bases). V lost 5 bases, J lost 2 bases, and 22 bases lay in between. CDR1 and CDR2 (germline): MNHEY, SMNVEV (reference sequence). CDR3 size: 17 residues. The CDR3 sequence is CASSIRGRGGVPYEQYF. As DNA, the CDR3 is TGTGCCAGCAGTATTAGGGGGAGAGGGGGTGTCCCCTACGAGCAGTACTTC.

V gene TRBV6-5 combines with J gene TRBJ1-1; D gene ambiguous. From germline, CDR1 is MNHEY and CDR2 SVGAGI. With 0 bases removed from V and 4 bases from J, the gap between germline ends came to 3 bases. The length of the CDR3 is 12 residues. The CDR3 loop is CASSYSATEAFF. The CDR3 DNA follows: TGTGCCAGCAGTTACTCGGCCACTGAAGCTTTCTTT.

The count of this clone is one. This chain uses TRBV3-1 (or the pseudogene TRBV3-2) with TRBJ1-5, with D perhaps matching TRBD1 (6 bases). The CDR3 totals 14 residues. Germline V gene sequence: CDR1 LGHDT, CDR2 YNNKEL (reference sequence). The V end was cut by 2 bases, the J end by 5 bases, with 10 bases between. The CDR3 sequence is CASSQTGIHQPQHF. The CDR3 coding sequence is TGTGCCAGCAGCCAAACAGGGATCCATCAGCCCCAGCATTTT.

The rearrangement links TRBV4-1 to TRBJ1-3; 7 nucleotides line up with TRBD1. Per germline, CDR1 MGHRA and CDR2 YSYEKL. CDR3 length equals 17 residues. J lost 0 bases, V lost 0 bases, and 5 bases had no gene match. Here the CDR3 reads CASSQDLRDSSGNTIYF. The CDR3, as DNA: TGCGCCAGCAGCCAAGATTTAAGGGACAGCTCTGGAAACACCATATATTTT.

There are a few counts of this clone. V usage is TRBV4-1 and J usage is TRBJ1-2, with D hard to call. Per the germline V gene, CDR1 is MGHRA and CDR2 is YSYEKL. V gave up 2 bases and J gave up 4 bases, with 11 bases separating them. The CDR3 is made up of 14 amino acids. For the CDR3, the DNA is TGCGCCAGCAGCCAAACTTCTTTGTCCTATGGCTACACCTTC. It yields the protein CASSQTSLSYGYTF.

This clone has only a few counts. The CDR3 DNA reads as TGTGCCAGTGGGGGTAGACGGACAGGGTTCAATCAGCCCCAGCATTTT. This sequence encodes CASGGRRTGFNQPQHF. The rearrangement uses TRBV21-1 and TRBJ1-5; TRBD1 was called by the table and not checked on the DNA. TRBV21-1 is described as a pseudogene. The CDR3 totals 16 residues.

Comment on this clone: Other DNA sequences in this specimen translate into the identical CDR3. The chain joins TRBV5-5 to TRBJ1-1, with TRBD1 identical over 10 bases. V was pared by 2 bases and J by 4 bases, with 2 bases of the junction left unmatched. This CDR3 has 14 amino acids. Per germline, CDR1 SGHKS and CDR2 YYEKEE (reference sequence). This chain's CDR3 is CASSFGQGGTEAFF. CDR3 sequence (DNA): TGTGCCAGCAGCTTCGGACAGGGGGGCACTGAAGCTTTCTTT.

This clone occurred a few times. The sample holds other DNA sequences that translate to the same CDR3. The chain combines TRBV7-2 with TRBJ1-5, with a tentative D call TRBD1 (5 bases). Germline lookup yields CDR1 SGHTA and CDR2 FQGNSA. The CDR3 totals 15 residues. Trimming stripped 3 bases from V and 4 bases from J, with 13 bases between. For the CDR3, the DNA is TGTGCCAGCAGCTTGTCTGGTGGGGCTAATCAGCCCCAGCATTTT. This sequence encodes CASSLSGGANQPQHF.

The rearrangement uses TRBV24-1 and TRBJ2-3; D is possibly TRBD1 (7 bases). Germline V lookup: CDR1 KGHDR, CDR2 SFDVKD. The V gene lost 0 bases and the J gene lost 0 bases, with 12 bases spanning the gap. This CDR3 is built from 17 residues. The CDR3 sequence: CATSDLARGDSTDTQYF. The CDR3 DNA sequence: TGTGCCACCAGTGATTTGGCCAGGGGGGATAGCACAGATACGCAGTATTTT.

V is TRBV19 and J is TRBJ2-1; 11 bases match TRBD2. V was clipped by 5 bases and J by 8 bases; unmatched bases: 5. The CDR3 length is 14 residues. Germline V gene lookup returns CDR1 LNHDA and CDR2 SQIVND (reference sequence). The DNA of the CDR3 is TGTGCCAGTAGTTTTTGGACTAGCGGGTATGAGCAGTTCTTC. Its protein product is CASSFWTSGYEQFF.

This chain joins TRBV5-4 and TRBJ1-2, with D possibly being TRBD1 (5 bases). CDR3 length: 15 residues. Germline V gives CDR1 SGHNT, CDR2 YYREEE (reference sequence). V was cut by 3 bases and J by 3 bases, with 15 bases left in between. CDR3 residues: CASSYLDQGDYGYTF. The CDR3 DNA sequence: TGTGCCAGCAGCTACTTGGACCAGGGTGACTATGGCTACACCTTC.